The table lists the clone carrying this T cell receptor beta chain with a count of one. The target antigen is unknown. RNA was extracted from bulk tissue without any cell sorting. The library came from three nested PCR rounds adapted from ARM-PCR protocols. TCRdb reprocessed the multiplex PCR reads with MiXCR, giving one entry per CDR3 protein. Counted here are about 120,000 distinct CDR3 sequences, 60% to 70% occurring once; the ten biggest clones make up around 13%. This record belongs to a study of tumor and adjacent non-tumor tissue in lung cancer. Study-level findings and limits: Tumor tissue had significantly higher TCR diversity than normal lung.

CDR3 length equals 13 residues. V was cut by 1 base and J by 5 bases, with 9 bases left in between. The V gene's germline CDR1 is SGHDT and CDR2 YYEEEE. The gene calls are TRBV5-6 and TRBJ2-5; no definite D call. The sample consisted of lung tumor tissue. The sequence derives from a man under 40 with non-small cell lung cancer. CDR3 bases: TGTGCCAGCAGCTTGACATCTCGGGAGACCCAGTACTTC. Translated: CASSLTSRETQYF. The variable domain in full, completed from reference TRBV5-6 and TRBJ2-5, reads DAGVTQSPTHLIKTRGQQVTLRCSPKSGHDTVSWYQQALGQGPQFIFQYYEEEERQRGNFPDRFSGHQFPNYSSELNVNALLLGDSALYLCASSLTSRETQYFGPGTRLLVL.